Reported below is one T cell receptor beta chain. Sequencing was performed with immunoSEQ multiplex PCR; in TCRdb, only in-frame clones are kept and a portion is missing. The sample lists more than 70,000 clones, roughly nine tenths seen once, with 0.25% to 0.35% in the top ten. This record comes from a study of technical replicates of blood from several donors. Per germline, CDR1 MNHEY and CDR2 SMNVEV (reference sequence). The CDR3 totals 14 residues. Trimming took off 5 bases at V and 4 bases at J, with 12 bases between the two ends. The chain carries TRBV27 and TRBJ2-1; the D gene is possibly TRBD1 (5 bases). The clonotype was recovered from a human donor in good health. The sequenced material came from T cells isolated from PBMCs. The CDR3 region is CASSVYQGYNEQFF. In DNA form, the CDR3 reads TGTGCCAGCAGTGTCTACCAGGGATACAATGAGCAGTTCTTC.